These 4 T cell receptor beta chains came from one sample sequenced in a study of sequential checkpoint blockade in melanoma (dated by TCRdb to about 2019). Receptors were amplified or captured by the immunoSEQ multiplex PCR assay. The table was pulled from immuneACCESS by TCRdb, which kept in-frame rearrangements only. Such tables lose some clones; where checked, under half of the loss comes from unresolved V genes, and the rest has no known cause. The sample contains 1,800 or so clones, under 30% of them found a single time. The top ten constitute roughly 8.9% of the sample. The intended sense of this specimen's treatment or condition label: randomized to nivolumab then ipilimumab (arm A) or the reverse (arm B). The sequences come from tumor tissue (inferred from file names), collected from a patient given nivolumab and ipilimumab in sequence. The origin of the receptors is a human donor with melanoma.

This clone was picked up one time. The V call is TRBV29-1, the J call TRBJ2-7; the D gene could be TRBD1 or TRBD2 (6 bases each). The CDR3 spans 13 residues. In germline, CDR1 is SQVTM, CDR2 ANQGSEA. Trimming removed 5 bases from V and 6 bases from J, with 17 bases in between. CDR3 sequence reads: CSVFGGPLREQYF. In DNA form, the CDR3 reads TGCAGCGTTTTTGGGGGGCCTTTGCGCGAGCAGTACTTC.

This clone has just a few counts. The V and J genes are TRBV29-1 and TRBJ2-5; possibly TRBD1 for D (5 bases). CDR1 and CDR2 (germline): SQVTM, ANQGSEA. The CDR3 extends over 13 amino acids. Trimming took 1 base from V and 5 from J, leaving 11 bases between them. In nucleotides, the CDR3 is TGCAGCGTTGAAGCAGGGTTAGAGGAGACCCAGTACTTC. Translation gives CSVEAGLEETQYF.

This clone has only a few counts. The CDR3, as DNA: TGTGCCAGCAGTCAGCAGGGAGGCTATGGCTACACCTTC. Translating it yields CASSQQGGYGYTF. The rearrangement joins TRBV6-8 to TRBJ1-2; D may be TRBD1 (5 bases). The V and J ends lost 5 bases and 4 bases respectively, with 11 bases between them. The germline gives CDR1 MNHGY, CDR2 SAAAGT. The CDR3 is made up of 13 amino acids.

This clone was counted a few times. This chain links TRBV11-3 with TRBJ2-3; D is undetermined. Between the trimmed V and J ends, which lost 0 bases and 4 bases, there was a span of 8 bases. Germline-derived CDR1 and CDR2 are SGHNT and YENEEA. The CDR3 extends over 14 amino acids. The CDR3 loop is CASSLDAGSDTQYF. CDR3 DNA: TGTGCCAGCAGCTTAGATGCCGGGTCAGATACGCAGTATTTT.